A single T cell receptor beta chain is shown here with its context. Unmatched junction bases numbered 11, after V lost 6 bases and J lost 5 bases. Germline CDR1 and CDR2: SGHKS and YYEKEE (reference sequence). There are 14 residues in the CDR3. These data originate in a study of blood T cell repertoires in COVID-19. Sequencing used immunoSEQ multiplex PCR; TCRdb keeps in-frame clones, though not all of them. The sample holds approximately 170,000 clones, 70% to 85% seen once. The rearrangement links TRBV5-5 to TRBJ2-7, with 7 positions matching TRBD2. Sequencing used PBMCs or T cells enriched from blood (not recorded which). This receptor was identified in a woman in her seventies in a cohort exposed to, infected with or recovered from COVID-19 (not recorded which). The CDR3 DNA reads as TGTGCCAGCAACCTTGGGGGGGGATTGGACGAGCAGTACTTC. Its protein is CASNLGGGLDEQYF.